The present T cell receptor (beta chain) was sequenced within a study of control samples from healthy donors and cancer patients. The CDR3 has 14 residues. V lost 6 bases to trimming and J lost 4 bases, with 15 bases between them. Germline V gives CDR1 MNHNY, CDR2 SVGAGI (reference sequence). This table comes from immunoSEQ multiplex PCR, and its TCRdb copy is limited to in-frame clones, with some not included. The table has about 130,000 clones, approximately 92% seen once; the top ten hold approximately 0.57%. The V call is TRBV6-6, the J call TRBJ1-1, with no clear D. Sequences were obtained from PBMCs. The clonotype originates from a man older than 75 with head and neck cancer. CDR3 residues: CASRKLIGGTEAFF. In DNA form, the CDR3 reads TGTGCCAGCAGAAAATTGATCGGCGGCACTGAAGCTTTCTTT.